This record concerns one T cell receptor (beta chain) sequence. The antigen is unknown. The sample comes from a study of cytomegalovirus exposure and HLA in healthy donors. Study-wide points: Prediction of most subjects' HLA-A and HLA-B alleles by TCR beta sequences was reportedly accurate. The authors enumerated some 170 TCR beta chains as linked to cytomegalovirus.

A multiplex PCR was run with 60 Vbeta primers and 13 Jbeta primers. Here immunoSEQ multiplex PCR was the method, and the copy in TCRdb shows in-frame clones only, minus some. The repertoire has some 90,000 clones, around three quarters of them found once; the top ten carry around 0.63%. The germline gives CDR1 SGDLS, CDR2 YYNGEE. V lost 0 bases, J lost 3 bases, and 7 bases lay in between. The length of the CDR3 is 15 residues. The specimen was PBMCs. The J gene is TRBJ1-6, the V gene TRBV9; unclear D gene. The TCR was taken from a man aged 25-45 years in good health and CMV-seronegative. The DNA of the CDR3 is TGTGCCAGCAGCGTAGAACAGAACTATAATTCACCCCTCCACTTT. Protein product: CASSVEQNYNSPLHF.